This T cell receptor beta chain was captured in a study of neoadjuvant anti-PD-1 for oral cavity cancer. About the research overall: Most patients had three to four biweekly doses of 3 mg/kg nivolumab before resection.

Generated by immunoSEQ multiplex PCR, the TCRdb table keeps only in-frame clones and is missing some. The sample comprises 15,000 or so clones, over 65% of which are singletons, and 2.5% to 3.5% rests with the top ten. The CDR3 spans 13 residues. The germline V gene encodes CDR1 MRHNA and CDR2 SNTAGT. V lost 5 bases to trimming and J lost 3 bases, with 10 bases between them. The input for sequencing was PBMCs, taken before nivolumab (anti-PD-1) treatment. The rearrangement links TRBV6-4 to TRBJ1-2; D not resolved. The receptor was isolated from a person between 35 and 79 years old with oral cavity squamous cell carcinoma. The CDR3 DNA sequence: TGTGCCAGCAGTCCCCTGACATACTATGGCTACACCTTC. Translation gives CASSPLTYYGYTF.